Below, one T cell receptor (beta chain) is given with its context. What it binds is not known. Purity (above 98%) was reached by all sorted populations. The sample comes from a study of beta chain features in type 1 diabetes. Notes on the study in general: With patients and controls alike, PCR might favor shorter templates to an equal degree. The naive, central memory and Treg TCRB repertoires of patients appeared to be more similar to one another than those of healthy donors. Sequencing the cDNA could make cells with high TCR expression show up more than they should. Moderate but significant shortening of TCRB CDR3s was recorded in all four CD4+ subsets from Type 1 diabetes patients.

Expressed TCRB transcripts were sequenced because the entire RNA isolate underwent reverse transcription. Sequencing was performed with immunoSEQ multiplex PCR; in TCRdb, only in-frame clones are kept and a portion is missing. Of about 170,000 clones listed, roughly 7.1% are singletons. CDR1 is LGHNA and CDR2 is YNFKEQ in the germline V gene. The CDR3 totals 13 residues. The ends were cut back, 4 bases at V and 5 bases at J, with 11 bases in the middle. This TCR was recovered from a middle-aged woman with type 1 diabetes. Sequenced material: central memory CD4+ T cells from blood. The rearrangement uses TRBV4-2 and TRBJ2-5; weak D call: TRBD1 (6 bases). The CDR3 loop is CASSPLRGETQYF. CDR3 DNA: TGTGCCAGCAGCCCTCTAAGGGGGGAGACCCAGTACTTC.